This T cell receptor (beta chain) derives from a study of blood T cell repertoires in COVID-19. This clone has only one observation. TCRdb keeps only in-frame clones here, not all; method: immunoSEQ multiplex PCR. This table has 85,000 to 110,000 clones, nearly 90% appearing once. CDR1 and CDR2 (germline): WNHNN, SYGVQD (reference sequence). With V trimmed by 4 bases and J by 5 bases, 4 bases remained unmatched. This CDR3 spans 13 amino acids. The chain joins TRBV10-1 to TRBJ2-5; 7 positions agree with TRBD2. The sample consisted of peripheral blood. This TCR was sampled from a man aged 50-60 years in a cohort sampled during active COVID-19. Here the CDR3 DNA reads TGCGCCAGCAGTGCCTTGGGGGGGGAGACCCAGTACTTC. Its protein is CASSALGGETQYF.